Shown below are 30 T cell receptor beta chains from a single sample sequenced in a study of blood T cell repertoires in COVID-19. Only in-frame clones appear in the TCRdb table, and some are missing; sequencing was by immunoSEQ multiplex PCR. The data show roughly 150,000 clones, over 75% seen once. The sample was PBMCs or T cells enriched from blood (not recorded which). These TCRs come from a man between 45 and 60 years old in a cohort exposed to, infected with or recovered from COVID-19 (not recorded which).

This CDR3 is CAISEGASTDTQYF. DNA of the CDR3: TGTGCCATCAGTGAAGGAGCTAGCACAGATACGCAGTATTTT. The J gene is TRBJ2-3, the V gene TRBV10-3; no definite D call. Per germline, CDR1 ENHRY and CDR2 SYGVKD. This CDR3 spans 14 amino acids. V dropped 3 bases and J dropped 0 bases, with 7 bases sitting between them.

The J gene is TRBJ1-1, the V gene TRBV12-3 or TRBV12-4; D is possibly TRBD1 (5 bases). With 3 bases removed from V and 6 bases from J, the gap between germline ends came to 8 bases. CDR3 length equals 12 residues. CDR3 DNA: TGTGCCAGCAGTTTTTGGGGCTCTGAAGCTTTCTTT. Amino acid sequence: CASSFWGSEAFF.

The chain has TRBV2 and TRBJ2-3, with 9 positions matching TRBD1. Germline V gene data show CDR1 as SNHLY and CDR2 as FYNNEI. Trimming cost V 3 bases and J 3 bases; bases outside gene matches: 4. The CDR3 covers 15 residues. CDR3 nucleotide sequence: TGTGCCAGCAGTGAGGGACAGGGTAGGACAGATACGCAGTATTTT. Its protein is CASSEGQGRTDTQYF.

The CDR3, as DNA: TGTGCCAGCTCACCACCCGGGACATCCGATAGCACTGAAGCTTTCTTT. This codes for CASSPPGTSDSTEAFF. The rearrangement joins TRBV18 to TRBJ1-1, with D possibly TRBD1 on 6 matching bases. Trimming shortened V by 0 bases and J by 4 bases, and 15 bases separated the two germline ends. This CDR3 is built from 16 residues. Germline loops: CDR1 KGHSH, CDR2 LQKENI.

This clone was seen a few times. The V and J genes are TRBV6-6 and TRBJ2-1, with D unresolved. CDR1 and CDR2 from the germline V gene are MNHNY and SVGAGI (reference sequence). CDR3 length: 14 residues. V lost 1 base and J 9 bases, leaving 13 bases between the germline ends. The CDR3 DNA sequence: TGTGCCAGCAGTTACTTCACTGAGGATAGTGAGCAGTTCTTC. It yields the protein CASSYFTEDSEQFF.

This clone occurred once. DNA for the CDR3: TGTGCCAGCCACAAGAATGGGGCGAGTAATTCACCCCTCCACTTT. Its translation is CASHKNGASNSPLHF. The rearrangement joins TRBV28 to TRBJ1-6, with D possibly matching TRBD1 (5 bases). From germline, CDR1 is MDHEN and CDR2 SYDVKM. The V end was cut by 8 bases, the J end by 6 bases, with 17 bases between. This CDR3 spans 15 amino acids.

This clone was detected once. The chain has TRBV28 and TRBJ2-7, with 7 bases lining up with TRBD2. The junction had 1 base not matched to a gene; V was cut back by 3 bases and J by 2 bases. Germline loops: CDR1 MDHEN, CDR2 SYDVKM. The CDR3 covers 13 residues. The CDR3 loop reads CASSFGGTYEQYF. The CDR3, as DNA: TGTGCCAGCAGTTTCGGGGGGACCTACGAGCAGTACTTC.

In nucleotides, the CDR3 is TGCGCCAGCAGCTTGTTGCCAGGGCAGGGCCAAGAGACCCAGTACTTC. This encodes CASSLLPGQGQETQYF. The chain combines TRBV5-1 with TRBJ2-5, with a possible D match to TRBD1 (5 bases). Per the germline V gene, CDR1 is SGHRS and CDR2 is YFSETQ. The CDR3 contains 16 residues. V lost 1 base and J lost 1, with 14 bases in between.

V and J are TRBV28 and TRBJ1-5; 8 nucleotides match TRBD1. With V trimmed by 7 bases and J by 5 bases, 10 bases remained unmatched. This CDR3 is 15 amino acids long. CDR1 is MDHEN and CDR2 is SYDVKM in the germline V gene. The CDR3 DNA reads TGTGCCAGCACTCGGACAGGGTCATTTCATCAGCCCCAGCATTTT. It yields the protein CASTRTGSFHQPQHF.

The rearrangement joins TRBV3-1 (or the pseudogene TRBV3-2) to TRBJ1-1; D uncertain. CDR1 is LGHDT and CDR2 is YNNKEL in the germline V gene (reference sequence). Trimming removed 3 bases at V and 1 base at J, with 9 bases between. This CDR3 region has 14 residues. The CDR3 DNA sequence: TGTGCCAGCAGCCAGGTTACAGCGAACACTGAAGCTTTCTTT. Protein sequence: CASSQVTANTEAFF.

This clone has only a few counts. This rearrangement joins TRBV9 to TRBJ1-3; 7 bases are shared with TRBD1. The CDR3 runs 15 residues. The germline gives CDR1 SGDLS, CDR2 YYNGEE. V lost 1 base and J lost 4; bases outside the gene matches: 5. DNA for the CDR3: TGTGCCAGCAGCGTATACGGAGGGGGCGGAAACACCATATATTTT. This gives the protein CASSVYGGGGNTIYF.

The chain is built from TRBV29-1 and TRBJ1-1; 10 nucleotides align to TRBD1. CDR3 size: 13 residues. J gave up 4 bases and V 5 bases, and 4 bases lay outside the gene matches. Germline V gene lookup returns CDR1 SQVTM and CDR2 ANQGSEA. The CDR3 sequence: CSVRQGAFTEAFF. CDR3 bases: TGCAGCGTTAGACAGGGGGCGTTCACTGAAGCTTTCTTT.

The chain recombines TRBV5-4 with TRBJ2-7; no firm D call. Germline CDR1 is SGHNT and CDR2 is YYREEE (reference sequence). CDR3 length equals 15 residues. Trimming took off 0 bases at V and 0 bases at J, with 10 bases between the two ends. The CDR3 bases are TGTGCCAGCAGCTTGGACCCAGGTAACTCCTACGAGCAGTACTTC. Its protein is CASSLDPGNSYEQYF. The whole variable domain, remainder taken from reference TRBV5-4 and TRBJ2-7, is ETGVTQSPTHLIKTRGQQVTLRCSSQSGHNTVSWYQQALGQGPQFIFQYYREEENGRGNFPPRFSGLQFPNYSSELNVNALELDDSALYLCASSLDPGNSYEQYFGPGTRLTVT.

The chain uses TRBV13 and TRBJ2-7; 9 nucleotides align to TRBD1. The germline CDR1 and CDR2 sequences are PRHDT and FYEKMQ (reference sequence). Trimming cost V 4 bases and J 5 bases; bases outside gene matches: 12. CDR3 length: 16 residues. CDR3 in amino acids: CASSSGGGTGFDEQYF. For the CDR3, the DNA is TGTGCCAGCAGCTCGGGGGGTGGGACAGGGTTTGACGAGCAGTACTTC.

The gene calls are TRBV19 and TRBJ2-7; 10 positions agree with TRBD2. This CDR3 is built from 16 residues. J lost 1 base, V lost 4 bases, and 7 bases had no gene match. In germline, CDR1 is LNHDA, CDR2 SQIVND (reference sequence). The CDR3 here is CASSTRGLARSYEQYF. CDR3 bases: TGTGCCAGTAGTACTCGGGGACTAGCGAGGTCCTACGAGCAGTACTTC. The full variable domain, rest sourced from reference TRBV19 and TRBJ2-7, is DGGITQSPKYLFRKEGQNVTLSCEQNLNHDAMYWYRQDPGQGLRLIYYSQIVNDFQKGDIAEGYSVSREKKESFPLTVTSAQKNPTAFYLCASSTRGLARSYEQYFGPGTRLTVT.

V and J are TRBV19 and TRBJ1-2; 7 bases line up with TRBD1. V was pared by 3 bases and J by 8 bases, with 6 bases of the junction left unmatched. This CDR3 is built from 13 residues. CDR1 is LNHDA, CDR2 SQIVND, per germline (reference sequence). The CDR3 DNA reads as TGTGCCAGTAGTATTACAGGGGAAGGCGGCTACACCTTC. Residues: CASSITGEGGYTF.

J is TRBJ1-2 and V is TRBV5-4; 9 bases fit TRBD1. V trimming: 3 bases; J trimming: 4 bases; junction bases outside the gene matches: 4. The germline gives CDR1 SGHNT, CDR2 YYREEE (reference sequence). CDR3 length equals 14 residues. CDR3 nucleotides: TGTGCCAGCAGCTGGGGACAGGGTACCTATGGCTACACCTTC. Translated, it gives CASSWGQGTYGYTF.

The V gene is TRBV10-3, the J gene TRBJ1-6; 9 nucleotides line up with TRBD1. The CDR3 totals 16 residues. V shed 0 bases, J shed 10 bases, and the junction held 7 bases outside the gene matches. Germline V gene data show CDR1 as ENHRY and CDR2 as SYGVKD. The CDR3 nucleotides are TGTGCCATCAGTGAGTCCGGACAGGGGATAAGATCACCCCTCCACTTT. Its protein is CAISESGQGIRSPLHF.

The rearrangement uses TRBV30 and TRBJ2-3; 9 bases line up with TRBD2. The CDR3 covers 13 residues. V was clipped by 0 bases and J by 14 bases; unmatched bases: 9. Germline V gene lookup returns CDR1 GTSNPN and CDR2 SVGIG (reference sequence). In DNA, the CDR3 is TGTGCCTGGAGTGTAAATAGAGGACTAGCGATGTATTTT. Amino acids: CAWSVNRGLAMYF.

The V and J genes are TRBV9 and TRBJ1-2; D gene uncertain. Germline-derived CDR1 and CDR2 are SGDLS and YYNGEE. Trimming took 3 bases from V and 4 from J, leaving 10 bases between them. The CDR3 is 13 residues long. The CDR3 region has the DNA TGTGCCAGCAGCGGACACACATTCTATGGCTACACCTTC. It yields the protein CASSGHTFYGYTF. The variable domain in full, with the rest retrieved from reference TRBV9 and TRBJ1-2, is DSGVTQTPKHLITATGQRVTLRCSPRSGDLSVYWYQQSLDQGLQFLIQYYNGEERAKGNILERFSAQQFPDLHSELNLSSLELGDSALYFCASSGHTFYGYTFGSGTRLTVV.

The rearrangement joins TRBV27 to TRBJ1-3; D is unresolved. V was shortened by 4 bases and J by 0 bases, with 7 bases between the two germline ends. Germline V gene data show CDR1 as MNHEY and CDR2 as SMNVEV (reference sequence). The CDR3 totals 14 residues. CDR3 DNA sequence: TGTGCCAGCAGTTCCGCAGTCTCTGGAAACACCATATATTTT. Its protein product is CASSSAVSGNTIYF.

Written as DNA, the CDR3 is TGTGCCAGCAGCTTGGGACTAGACAATGAGCAGTTCTTC. Residues: CASSLGLDNEQFF. The chain uses TRBV5-6 and TRBJ2-1, with D tentatively TRBD2 (6 bases). V dropped 0 bases and J dropped 5 bases, with 6 bases sitting between them. Per germline, CDR1 SGHDT and CDR2 YYEEEE. There are 13 residues in the CDR3.

CDR3 sequence: CASSLGVNREVGYTF. The CDR3 DNA follows: TGTGCCAGCAGCTTAGGGGTGAACAGGGAAGTCGGCTACACCTTC. This chain joins TRBV11-2 and TRBJ1-2, with D maybe TRBD1 (6 bases). The CDR3 is 15 amino acids. CDR1 and CDR2 from the germline V gene are SGHAT and FQNNGV. Trimming cost V 1 base and J 8 bases, with 17 bases left between them.

CDR3 residues: CASSSMDRGHNQPQHF. CDR3 bases: TGCGCCAGCAGCTCTATGGACAGGGGCCATAATCAGCCCCAGCATTTT. J is TRBJ1-5 and V is TRBV5-1; 9 nucleotides align to TRBD1. J lost 4 bases, V lost 3 bases, and 8 bases had no gene match. Germline V gene lookup returns CDR1 SGHRS and CDR2 YFSETQ. The CDR3 runs 16 residues.

V and J are TRBV28 and TRBJ2-2; the match to TRBD2 covers 7 bases. Germline loops: CDR1 MDHEN, CDR2 SYDVKM. V dropped 4 bases and J dropped 2; count of bases not matched to a gene: 4. The CDR3 sequence is 15 residues long. The CDR3 DNA follows: TGTGCCAGCAGTTCGAGCGGGGCTAACACCGGGGAGCTGTTTTTT. It translates to CASSSSGANTGELFF.

This chain links TRBV12-3 or TRBV12-4 with TRBJ1-1; D might be TRBD1 (5 bases). The CDR3 consists of 13 residues. V lost 7 bases and J 4 bases, leaving 13 bases between the germline ends. In DNA form, the CDR3 reads TGTGCCAGCACCGCGGGGGGGATCACTGAAGCTTTCTTT. It yields the protein CASTAGGITEAFF.

This clone was recorded once. This chain links TRBV25-1 with TRBJ2-3, with 10 bases lining up with TRBD2. In germline, CDR1 is MGHDK, CDR2 SYGVNS. There are 17 residues in the CDR3. J gave up 6 bases and V 3 bases, and 12 bases lay outside the gene matches. The CDR3 nucleotides are TGTGCCAGCAGTGATCGGAGCGGGAGGGCCTTGGCGGATACGCAGTATTTT. Translating gives CASSDRSGRALADTQYF.

J is TRBJ2-5 and V is TRBV19, with TRBD1 as a possible D gene (6 bases). Per the germline V gene, CDR1 is LNHDA and CDR2 is SQIVND (reference sequence). The CDR3 has 14 amino acids. V was shortened by 6 bases and J by 4 bases, with 15 bases between the two germline ends. The CDR3 nucleotides read TGTGCCAGTAGCCCGGGTCGAGGGGGAGAGACCCAGTACTTC. Translated, it gives CASSPGRGGETQYF.

The chain employs TRBV7-2 and TRBJ2-7, with a possible D match to TRBD2 (6 bases). The CDR3 is 15 residues long. Germline CDR1 reads SGHTA; CDR2 reads FQGNSA. V gave up 3 bases and J gave up 0 bases, with 12 bases separating them. The CDR3 is CASSFQGGASYEQYF. In nucleotides, the CDR3 is TGTGCCAGCAGCTTTCAGGGCGGGGCCTCCTACGAGCAGTACTTC.

This clone has just one count. This chain uses TRBV30 with TRBJ2-5, with 12 bases identical to TRBD2. The V and J ends lost 1 base and 4 bases, in that order; junction bases with no gene match: 10. In germline, CDR1 is GTSNPN, CDR2 SVGIG (reference sequence). This CDR3 contains 17 residues. The CDR3 DNA reads as TGTGCCTGGAGTGCCCACTCCCCGACTAGCGGGGGAGAGACCCAGTACTTC. Residues: CAWSAHSPTSGGETQYF.